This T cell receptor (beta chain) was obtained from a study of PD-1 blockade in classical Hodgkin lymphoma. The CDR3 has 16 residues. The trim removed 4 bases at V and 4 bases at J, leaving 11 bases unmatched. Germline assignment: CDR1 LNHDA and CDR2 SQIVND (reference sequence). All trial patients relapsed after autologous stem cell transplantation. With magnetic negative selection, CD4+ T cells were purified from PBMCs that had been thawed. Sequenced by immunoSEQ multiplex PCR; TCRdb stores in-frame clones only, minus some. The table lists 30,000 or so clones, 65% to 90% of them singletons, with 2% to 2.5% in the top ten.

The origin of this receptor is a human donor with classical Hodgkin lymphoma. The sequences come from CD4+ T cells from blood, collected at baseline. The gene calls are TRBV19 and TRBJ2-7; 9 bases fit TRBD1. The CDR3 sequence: CASSRAGGQGAYEQYF. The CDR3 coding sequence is TGTGCCAGTAGTAGGGCTGGGGGACAGGGTGCTTACGAGCAGTACTTC. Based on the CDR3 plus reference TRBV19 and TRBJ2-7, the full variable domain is DGGITQSPKYLFRKEGQNVTLSCEQNLNHDAMYWYRQDPGQGLRLIYYSQIVNDFQKGDIAEGYSVSREKKESFPLTVTSAQKNPTAFYLCASSRAGGQGAYEQYFGPGTRLTVT.